Each of the 26 T cell receptor beta chains below was sequenced from the same sample in a study of blood T cells in healthy people across ages. Primed by a sample-barcoded 5' primer and a J-beta primer mix, a second PCR proceeded for 7 to 11 cycles. TCRdb re-called the 5' RACE reads through MiXCR, storing one row per CDR3 protein. The sample contains about 700,000 distinct CDR3 sequences, around 32% of which appear only once. The sequencing sample was made of blood. The receptors come from a woman older than 75 in good health.

The table lists this clonotype with many counts. A read error may explain this, as a much larger clone is one base away. The rearrangement links TRBV12-3 or TRBV12-4 to TRBJ2-5; the match to TRBD2 covers 8 bases. CDR3 size: 15 residues. The V and J ends lost 6 bases and 11 bases, in that order; junction bases with no gene match: 17. The DNA of the CDR3 is TGTGCCAGCAGCCGTAGCGGGGAGCAGGGGAATGAGCAGTACTTC. Translated: CASSRSGEQGNEQYF.

This clonotype has only a few counts. This chain connects TRBV20-1 to TRBJ1-2; D unclear. The CDR3 length is 14 residues. The germline gives CDR1 DFQATT, CDR2 SNEGSKA (reference sequence). V was pared by 0 bases and J by 5 bases, with 13 bases between. The CDR3 loop is CSARDIETAYGYTF. The CDR3 bases are TGCAGTGCTAGAGATATAGAAACAGCGTATGGCTACACCTTC.

In this sample, this clonotype turned up a few times. The chain couples TRBV5-1 to TRBJ2-1, with 10 bases identical to TRBD2. This CDR3 region has 16 residues. V lost 0 bases to trimming and J lost 7 bases; unmatched junction nucleotides: 7. The germline CDR1 and CDR2 sequences are SGHRS and YFSETQ. The DNA of the CDR3 is TGCGCCAGCAGCTTGGGTACTAGCGGGGTTGGGAATGAGCAGTTCTTC. Translated, it gives CASSLGTSGVGNEQFF.

This clonotype was counted many times. This chain uses TRBV5-1 with TRBJ1-2; a weak D match, TRBD1 (5 bases). The germline V gene has CDR1 SGHRS and CDR2 YFSETQ. V lost 4 bases to trimming and J lost 2 bases, with 18 bases between them. This CDR3 is 16 amino acids long. CDR3 nucleotide sequence: TGCGCCAGCAGCCTGAGGGCAGGGAACGGCAACTATGGCTACACCTTC. It encodes CASSLRAGNGNYGYTF.

The CDR3 loop reads CSAREGAFTEAFF. The CDR3 DNA sequence: TGCAGTGCTCGTGAGGGGGCGTTCACTGAAGCTTTCTTT. This chain joins TRBV20-1 and TRBJ1-1; TRBD1 matches at 7 bases. J gave up 4 bases and V 5 bases, and 7 bases lay outside the gene matches. Germline CDR1 is DFQATT and CDR2 is SNEGSKA (reference sequence). CDR3 size: 13 residues.

This clonotype was observed a handful of times. The chain couples TRBV2 to TRBJ1-5; weak D call: TRBD1 (5 bases). This CDR3 is 12 amino acids long. V lost 10 bases and J lost 3, with 10 bases in between. CDR1 is SNHLY and CDR2 is FYNNEI in the germline V gene. This CDR3 reads CATQGDNQPQHF. CDR3 bases: TGTGCCACCCAAGGGGACAATCAGCCCCAGCATTTT. Full variable domain (outside the CDR3, taken from reference TRBV2 and TRBJ1-5): EPEVTQTPSHQVTQMGQEVILRCVPISNHLYFYWYRQILGQKVEFLVSFYNNEISEKSEIFDDQFSVERPDGSNFTLKIRSTKLEDSAMYFCATQGDNQPQHFGDGTRLSIL.

Details on this clonotype: This may be a read error, as it is one base from a much larger clone. The chain links TRBV11-2 to TRBJ2-1, with D maybe TRBD1 (6 bases). The V gene's germline CDR1 is SGHAT and CDR2 FQNNGV. The CDR3 has 14 amino acids. The CDR3 region has the DNA TGTGCCAGCAGCTACCAGGGGATCTACAATGAGCGGTTCTTC. It translates to CASSYQGIYNERFF.

This clonotype was recorded at least ten times. The V call is TRBV10-3, the J call TRBJ1-2; TRBD1 is a possible D gene (6 bases). The V end was cut by 6 bases, the J end by 8 bases, with 16 bases between. Germline V lookup: CDR1 ENHRY, CDR2 SYGVKD. This CDR3 is built from 13 residues. The CDR3 spells CAISSQGYRGYTF. The CDR3 region has the DNA TGTGCCATCAGCTCACAGGGCTATAGGGGCTACACCTTC.

This clonotype has just one count. The chain is built from TRBV25-1 and TRBJ1-2; weak D call: TRBD1 (5 bases). Between the trimmed V and J ends, which lost 6 bases and 4 bases, there was a span of 15 bases. The CDR3 is 14 amino acids. The germline CDR1 and CDR2 sequences are MGHDK and SYGVNS. The chain's CDR3 is CASRDGTSPYGYTF. CDR3 DNA: TGTGCCAGCAGGGACGGGACGTCACCCTATGGCTACACCTTC.

The gene calls are TRBV12-3 or TRBV12-4 and TRBJ1-3, with D maybe TRBD1 (5 bases). V lost 1 base and J 4 bases, leaving 17 bases between the germline ends. The CDR3 sequence is 17 residues long. CDR3 amino acids: CASSLVGRLWGGNTIYF. DNA of the CDR3: TGTGCCAGCAGTTTAGTAGGGCGTTTGTGGGGCGGAAACACCATATATTTT.

By share, this clonotype ranks as medium-sized. This chain uses TRBV29-1 with TRBJ2-7, with a tentative D call TRBD2 (6 bases). Trimming removed 6 bases from V and 5 bases from J, with 14 bases in between. The CDR3 is made up of 12 amino acids. From germline, CDR1 is SQVTM and CDR2 ANQGSEA. Written as DNA, the CDR3 is TGCAGCGTAGCGACTAGTAACAACGAGCAGTACTTC. The encoded protein is CSVATSNNEQYF.

As concerns this clonotype: This may stem from a read error, because a much larger clone lies one nucleotide away. This chain joins TRBV18 and TRBJ2-4, with D perhaps matching TRBD2 (5 bases). This CDR3 has 13 amino acids. Trimming took off 6 bases at V and 10 bases at J, with 16 bases between the two ends. Germline assignment: CDR1 KGHSH and CDR2 LQKENI. In DNA, the CDR3 is TGTGCCAGCTCGGCCGACGGACGGAGGATTCAGTACTTC. Amino acids: CASSADGRRIQYF.

About this clonotype: A much more abundant neighbour one base away suggests this may be a read error. V usage is TRBV6-6 and J usage is TRBJ1-1, with D maybe TRBD1 (5 bases). The germline V gene has CDR1 MNHNY and CDR2 SVGAGI (reference sequence). The CDR3 has 12 residues. V was clipped by 5 bases and J by 11 bases, with 15 bases between them. The CDR3 sequence: CASSADGAKAFF. For the CDR3, the DNA is TGTGCCAGCAGTGCTGACGGGGCGAAGGCTTTCTTT.

This CDR3 reads CSVKGRLASYEQYF. The CDR3 nucleotides read TGCAGCGTTAAAGGCCGCCTAGCTTCCTACGAGCAGTACTTC. The V gene is TRBV29-1, the J gene TRBJ2-7; possible D gene TRBD2, 5 bases. Germline loops: CDR1 SQVTM, CDR2 ANQGSEA. The CDR3 has 14 amino acids. V was pared by 5 bases and J by 1 base, with 15 bases between.

This chain uses TRBV9 with TRBJ2-1, with D maybe TRBD2 (6 bases). Germline loops: CDR1 SGDLS, CDR2 YYNGEE. The CDR3 runs 15 residues. V gave up 3 bases and J gave up 2 bases, with 12 bases separating them. The CDR3 DNA reads TGTGCCAGCAGCGGGGGCGGGGCCCCCTACAATGAGCAGTTCTTC. Translation gives CASSGGGAPYNEQFF.

The rearrangement links TRBV20-1 to TRBJ1-1; D is perhaps TRBD1 (6 bases). Trimming left V 6 bases short and J 7 bases short, with 15 bases between. In germline, CDR1 is DFQATT, CDR2 SNEGSKA (reference sequence). The CDR3 is 12 residues long. The CDR3 here is CSAQGRPSEAFF. CDR3 in DNA: TGCAGTGCCCAGGGGCGGCCTAGTGAAGCTTTCTTT.

The V call is TRBV29-1, the J call TRBJ2-1; D perhaps matches TRBD2 (5 bases). CDR1 is SQVTM and CDR2 is ANQGSEA in the germline V gene. V lost 7 bases and J 0 bases, leaving 16 bases between the germline ends. This CDR3 contains 15 residues. This chain's CDR3 is CSDRSKRSSYNEQFF. In nucleotides, the CDR3 is TGCAGCGACCGCTCGAAGCGGAGCTCCTACAATGAGCAGTTCTTC.

A word on this clonotype: Given a much more abundant clone one base away, this may be a read error. The chain recombines TRBV16 with TRBJ1-5; TRBD1 matches 12 bases. This CDR3 region has 16 residues. Per germline, CDR1 KGHSY and CDR2 FQNENV. V shed 4 bases and J 7 bases; nucleotides not matched to a gene: 8. The CDR3 reads CASSLGTGGLLQPQHF. In DNA form, the CDR3 reads TGTGCCAGCAGCCTCGGGACAGGGGGCCTCTTACAGCCCCAGCATTTT.

This sequence joins TRBV6-1 and TRBJ1-5; D not resolved. Germline values: CDR1 MNHNS, CDR2 SASEGT. The CDR3 runs to 14 residues. Deletions cut 3 bases from V and 10 bases from J, with 16 bases between. CDR3 nucleotides: TGTGCCAGCAGTGAGGGTGGAGGGATCAAACCCCAGCATTTT. As protein: CASSEGGGIKPQHF.

The chain links TRBV27 to TRBJ1-6; 7 positions match TRBD1. Trimming removed 3 bases from V and 10 bases from J; junction bases left unmatched: 6. This CDR3 is 14 amino acids long. Germline-derived CDR1 and CDR2 are MNHEY and SMNVEV (reference sequence). Written as DNA, the CDR3 is TGTGCCAGCAGTTTTCACAGGGGTAGGTCACCCCTCCACTTT. Amino acid sequence: CASSFHRGRSPLHF.

The chain couples TRBV2 to TRBJ1-6; 9 nucleotides align to TRBD1. CDR3 length: 15 amino acids. Germline trimming cut 7 bases from V and 6 bases from J; bases unmatched to any gene: 7. The germline V gene encodes CDR1 SNHLY and CDR2 FYNNEI. The CDR3 loop reads CASTQRTGVNSPLHF. CDR3 coding DNA: TGTGCCAGCACCCAACGGACAGGGGTTAATTCACCCCTCCACTTT.

The rearrangement uses TRBV5-6 and TRBJ2-3; D ambiguous. The CDR3 totals 15 residues. With 0 bases removed from V and 2 bases from J, the gap between germline ends came to 10 bases. The germline V gene encodes CDR1 SGHDT and CDR2 YYEEEE. The CDR3 nucleotides read TGTGCCAGCAGCTTGGCGGTTGGGTCCACAGATACGCAGTATTTT. It yields the protein CASSLAVGSTDTQYF.

A remark on this clonotype: One end of the junction fails to match germline, which may point to a read error. This rearrangement joins TRBV7-9 to TRBJ1-5; a possible D gene is TRBD1 (5 bases). The CDR3 runs to 17 residues. Germline CDR1 and CDR2: SEHNR and FQNEAQ (reference sequence). The CDR3 region is CASSLDAGRGGNQPRHF. CDR3 nucleotide sequence: TGTGCCAGCAGCTTAGACGCTGGGAGGGGTGGCAATCAGCCCCGGCATTTT.

This clonotype was seen many times. The chain recombines TRBV20-1 with TRBJ2-1; D might be TRBD1 or TRBD2, each matching 5 bases. V was trimmed by 3 bases and J by 0 bases, leaving 18 bases between them. Germline lookup yields CDR1 DFQATT and CDR2 SNEGSKA (reference sequence). CDR3 length: 17 residues. The CDR3 DNA follows: TGCAGTGCTAGGGGGCCCTATTCCACTAGCTCCTACAATGAGCAGTTCTTC. Its translation: CSARGPYSTSSYNEQFF.

The J gene is TRBJ2-1, the V gene TRBV20-1; no clear D gene. CDR1 is DFQATT, CDR2 SNEGSKA, per germline (reference sequence). The CDR3 has 14 amino acids. The V gene lost 1 base and the J gene lost 4 bases, with 11 bases spanning the gap. The CDR3 sequence: CSARVRNTYNEQFF. For the CDR3, the DNA is TGCAGTGCTAGAGTACGAAATACTTACAATGAGCAGTTCTTC.

This clonotype was seen more than once but under ten times. The V gene is TRBV5-1, the J gene TRBJ2-5; TRBD1 matches 7 bases. The CDR3 length is 14 residues. The V gene's germline CDR1 is SGHRS and CDR2 YFSETQ. V gave up 3 bases and J gave up 4 bases; unmatched junction bases: 6. The CDR3 DNA sequence: TGCGCCAGCAGCTGGGGTAGACAGGGAGAGACCCAGTACTTC. This sequence encodes CASSWGRQGETQYF.